The 8 T cell receptor beta chains given below trace back to one sample, sequenced in a study of shared clonotypes between healthy human individuals. Produced via immunoSEQ multiplex PCR; TCRdb's table is partial and in-frame only. The sample records 230,000 or so clones, about 69% being singletons. The sequenced sample consisted of memory CD4+ T cells sorted from blood. Subset of the sample: CD45RA-negative fraction. The origin of the receptors is a man younger than 45 in good health.

The chain employs TRBV6-5 and TRBJ2-7; no clear D. The CDR3 extends over 16 amino acids. Germline CDR1 and CDR2: MNHEY and SVGAGI. V was pared by 4 bases and J by 7 bases, with 23 bases between. CDR3 DNA sequence: TGTGCCAGCAGTTCACACATGCGAGGCTCCCCTACGGAGCAGTACTTC. It translates to CASSSHMRGSPTEQYF.

This chain links TRBV5-1 with TRBJ1-4; 12 bases align to TRBD1. Germline trimming cut 5 bases from V and 4 bases from J; bases unmatched to any gene: 9. Germline CDR1 reads SGHRS; CDR2 reads YFSETQ. CDR3 size: 17 residues. CDR3 residues: CASRVGTGGSFNEKLFF. CDR3 DNA: TGCGCCAGCAGGGTTGGGACAGGGGGCAGCTTTAATGAAAAACTGTTTTTT.

In nucleotides, the CDR3 is TGTGCCATCAGCGGGACAGGGGGTGCAAACACCGGGGAGCTGTTTTTT. Translating it yields CAISGTGGANTGELFF. The chain employs TRBV10-3 and TRBJ2-2; 11 bases fit TRBD1. The germline V gene encodes CDR1 ENHRY and CDR2 SYGVKD. CDR3 length equals 16 residues. Trimming at V came to 6 bases and at J to 2 bases, leaving 5 bases not matched to a gene.

The rearrangement uses TRBV28 and TRBJ2-5; D is possibly TRBD2 (6 bases). The CDR3 sequence is 15 residues long. The germline V and J ends were trimmed by 2 bases and 2 bases, with 12 bases remaining between them. CDR1 MDHEN and CDR2 SYDVKM come from the germline V gene. CDR3 loop: CASSLGGYSQETQYF. In DNA form, the CDR3 reads TGTGCCAGCAGTTTAGGAGGGTACTCTCAAGAGACCCAGTACTTC.

The chain carries TRBV6-1 and TRBJ1-2; TRBD1 matches 9 bases. The CDR3 extends over 15 amino acids. With 2 bases clipped from V and 12 bases from J, the junction kept 13 bases outside the gene matches. Germline-derived CDR1 and CDR2 are MNHNS and SASEGT. The CDR3 DNA reads TGTGCCAGCAGTGAATCTGGGACAGGGAACGATTGTGACACCTTC. As protein: CASSESGTGNDCDTF.

On this clone itself: Other nucleotide sequences in the sample specify the same CDR3. The rearrangement links TRBV7-2 to TRBJ2-7; 8 bases are shared with TRBD1. Germline loops: CDR1 SGHTA, CDR2 FQGNSA. The V gene end was trimmed by 6 bases and the J gene end by 3 bases; junction bases not matched to a gene: 22. This CDR3 has 19 amino acids. CDR3 coding DNA: TGTGCCAGCAGAGGAGTTCCAGGACAGGGTCTACGGGAAAGCTACGAGCAGTACTTC. Translating it yields CASRGVPGQGLRESYEQYF.

The chain is built from TRBV6-5 and TRBJ2-7; D remains unclear. CDR3 length equals 14 residues. Germline V gene sequence: CDR1 MNHEY, CDR2 SVGAGI. The V and J ends lost 6 bases and 0 bases respectively, with 12 bases between them. The CDR3 loop is CASRTPTNSYEQYF. The CDR3, as DNA: TGTGCCAGCAGAACCCCCACTAACTCCTACGAGCAGTACTTC.

The chain carries TRBV6-1 and TRBJ2-4; D is possibly TRBD1 or TRBD2 (5 bases each). The V and J ends lost 2 bases and 7 bases respectively, with 18 bases between them. CDR3 length: 16 amino acids. Germline loops: CDR1 MNHNS, CDR2 SASEGT. The CDR3 is CASSEKAGTGYNIQYF. The CDR3 coding sequence is TGTGCCAGCAGTGAAAAAGCAGGGACGGGGTATAACATTCAGTACTTC.